The clone carrying this TCR beta chain was counted between two and nine times. What it binds is not known. The V gene end was trimmed by 4 bases and the J gene end by 7 bases; junction bases not matched to a gene: 25. The CDR3 is 21 amino acids. Germline V gene data show CDR1 as LGHNA and CDR2 as YNFKEQ. It was with unique molecular identifiers that the TCRbeta library was prepared. One entry per CDR3 protein, called by TCRdb with MiXCR from the PCR reads. In the table there are approximately 350,000 distinct CDR3 sequences, roughly 17% of which are singletons. The sample is drawn from a study of T-cell reconstitution after alpha-beta-depleted transplantation in children. Whole-study findings and limits: Roughly two months post-transplant, alpha-beta T cells reportedly originated from several hundred graft clones that had expanded.

The sample was PBMCs, mostly from graft donor cells, taken 360 days after TCRalphabeta/CD19-depleted stem cell transplant. This receptor was obtained from a male patient aged 2 to 9 who had a stem cell transplant for acute lymphoblastic leukemia, so the T cells may come from the graft donor. The chain employs TRBV4-2 and TRBJ2-1, with 10 positions matching TRBD1. CDR3 sequence: CASSPTPPGQGREDMGNEQFF. The CDR3 nucleotides are TGTGCCAGCAGCCCCACACCACCGGGACAGGGGCGGGAGGATATGGGGAATGAGCAGTTCTTC.